This T cell receptor (beta chain) was sequenced in a study of blood T cells in healthy people across ages. Study results and limitations: Unsorted PBMC input precluded a conclusive naive versus antigen-experienced comparison. Donor CMV status, an unknown factor, possibly confounded changes in expanded clonotypes.

The second PCR ran roughly 7 to 12 cycles with a sample-barcoded 5' primer and J-beta primers. Each cDNA molecule was tagged by a template-switch adaptor with 12 random nucleotides. One entry per CDR3 protein, called by TCRdb with MiXCR from the 5' RACE reads. The table includes under 1,000,000 distinct CDR3 sequences, around half detected once. Details on this clonotype: Antigen specificity is unknown. A junction end diverges from the germline sequence, so it may reflect a read error.

Healthy Caucasian individuals from Russia aged about 6 to 100 were enrolled as donors. The CDR3 totals 15 residues. Germline CDR1 and CDR2: SQVTM and ANQGSEA. The sequence came from a man older than 75 in good health. The specimen sequenced was blood. This chain connects TRBV29-1 to TRBJ2-5; tentatively, D is TRBD2 (6 bases). CDR3 in amino acids: CGVLGGRGSAETQYF. The CDR3 DNA sequence: TGCGGCGTGCTAGGAGGGCGCGGGTCAGCAGAGACCCAGTACTTC.